A selection of T cell receptor beta chains follows, all from one sample in a study of T cells in tumors after PD-1 blockade. Generated by immunoSEQ multiplex PCR, the TCRdb table keeps only in-frame clones and is missing some. The data show approximately 13,000 clones, about 84% seen once. The sequencing used PBMCs, collected after anti-PD-1 treatment. Source of these receptors: a human donor with basal cell carcinoma. Both conserved end residues are part of each CDR3. A D gene is named only where the DNA matches it firmly. Clone size is shown for a subset of rows, as once, few, many or a class of expanded clone.

>TRBV6-4|.|TRBJ2-7|.
CASSELAWYEQYF
TGTGCCAGCAGTGAGCTAGCGTGGTACGAGCAGTACTTC
>TRBV5-6|.|TRBJ2-3|TRBD2
CASSLPSGLTDTQYF
TGTGCCAGCAGCTTGCCTAGCGGCCTCACAGATACGCAGTATTTT
>TRBV10-3|once|TRBJ2-7|TRBD1
CAISAPDRGYEQYF
TGTGCCATCAGTGCACCCGACAGGGGCTACGAGCAGTACTTC
>TRBV9|.|TRBJ2-2|.
CASSVGTENTGELFF
TGTGCCAGCAGCGTAGGGACAGAGAACACCGGGGAGCTGTTTTTT
>TRBV10-2|.|TRBJ2-7|.
CASSTGVVYEQYF
TGCGCCAGCAGTACGGGAGTGGTCTACGAGCAGTACTTC
>TRBV18|.|TRBJ2-5|.
CASSPGGQETQYF
TGTGCCAGCTCACCAGGCGGCCAAGAGACCCAGTACTTC
>TRBV5-1|.|TRBJ2-5|.
CASSLGNAQETQYF
TGCGCCAGCAGCCTAGGTAACGCACAAGAGACCCAGTACTTC
>TRBV6-5|few|TRBJ2-2|.
CASRRPDRSGELFF
TGTGCCAGCAGGAGACCCGACAGATCCGGGGAGCTGTTTTTT
>TRBV5-1|.|TRBJ1-6|.
CASRGSGSTNSPLHF
TGCGCCAGCAGAGGGTCAGGGTCCACTAATTCACCCCTCCACTTT
>TRBV9|.|TRBJ2-1|.
CASSVGLGYYNEQFF
TGTGCCAGCAGCGTAGGGTTAGGTTATTACAATGAGCAGTTCTTC
>TRBV5-1|.|TRBJ1-5|.
CASSLEGSGGNQPQHF
TGCGCCAGCAGCTTGGAAGGGTCAGGGGGCAATCAGCCCCAGCATTTT
>TRBV25-1|.|TRBJ2-7|TRBD1
CASSEGTGVHEQYF
TGTGCCAGCAGTGAGGGGACAGGGGTACACGAGCAGTACTTC
>TRBV7-9|.|TRBJ1-3|.
CASSHKVEGSGNTIYF
TGTGCCAGCAGCCACAAGGTCGAGGGCTCTGGAAACACCATATATTTT
>TRBV6-1|.|TRBJ2-1|TRBD1
CASSEVQGAYNEQFF
TGTGCCAGCAGTGAAGTACAGGGGGCCTACAATGAGCAGTTCTTC
>TRBV27|.|TRBJ1-1|.
CASSRRFGNTEAFF
TGTGCCAGCAGCCGGAGGTTTGGGAACACTGAAGCTTTCTTT
>TRBV30|.|TRBJ2-2|.
CAWRGSGEAGELFF
TGTGCCTGGAGAGGTTCGGGGGAGGCCGGGGAGCTGTTTTTT
>TRBV29-1|.|TRBJ1-2|.
CSVDEGRGGYTF
TGCAGCGTTGATGAGGGGAGAGGAGGCTACACCTTC
>TRBV6-6|once|TRBJ2-7|.
CASSSTSQILREQYF
TGTGCCAGCAGTTCGACTAGTCAAATACTGCGGGAGCAGTACTTC
>TRBV20-1|.|TRBJ2-7|.
CSVQGAREQYF
TGCAGTGTGCAGGGAGCTCGGGAGCAGTACTTC
>TRBV5-6|.|TRBJ1-1|.
CASSIGGTLDTEAFF
TGTGCCAGCAGCATAGGCGGGACACTTGACACTGAAGCTTTCTTT
>TRBV5-1|.|TRBJ2-1|.
CASSPGTIFVGPGSYNEQFF
.
>TRBV29-1|.|TRBJ1-2|.
CSVVYSGVGGYTF
TGCAGCGTTGTGTACTCAGGGGTAGGAGGCTACACCTTC
>TRBV10-3|.|TRBJ2-7|.
CAISDSNYEQYF
TGTGCCATCAGTGACAGTAACTACGAGCAGTACTTC
>TRBV7-9|.|TRBJ2-7|.
CASSGDAGRYEQYF
TGTGCCAGCAGCGGTGATGCCGGCCGTTACGAGCAGTACTTC
>TRBV30|.|TRBJ1-5|.
CAWSSRVGLNQPQHF
TGTGCCTGGAGCAGTAGAGTGGGCCTCAATCAGCCCCAGCATTTT
>TRBV19|.|TRBJ1-5|.
CASSIRGSGNQPQHF
TGTGCCAGTAGTATAAGGGGAAGCGGCAATCAGCCCCAGCATTTT
>TRBV2|.|TRBJ2-3|.
CASIRGAMRTDTQYF
TGTGCCAGCATTAGGGGGGCGATGAGGACAGATACGCAGTATTTT
>TRBV3-1/TRBV3-2|.|TRBJ1-3|TRBD1
CASRRTGGGNTIYF
TGTGCCAGCAGACGGACAGGGGGCGGAAACACCATATATTTT
>TRBV19|.|TRBJ2-2|TRBD1
CASRGGTGVGTGELFF
TGTGCCAGTAGAGGGGGTACAGGGGTCGGCACCGGGGAGCTGTTTTTT
>TRBV6-5|.|TRBJ1-1|.
CASKRGVNTEAFF
TGTGCCAGCAAAAGGGGGGTAAACACTGAAGCTTTCTTT
>TRBV3-1/TRBV3-2|.|TRBJ1-1|TRBD1
CASSLGQGEAFF
TGTGCCAGCAGCCTGGGACAGGGGGAGGCTTTCTTT
>TRBV10-1|.|TRBJ2-7|TRBD2
CASSLTSGLGEQYF
TGCGCCAGCAGCCTGACTAGCGGGCTGGGTGAGCAGTACTTC
>TRBV2|.|TRBJ2-3|.
CASSEALGGYTDTQYF
TGTGCCAGCAGTGAAGCGCTAGGAGGGTACACAGATACGCAGTATTTT
>TRBV10-2|.|TRBJ2-1|.
CATITGKGLYNEQFF
TGCGCCACGATAACAGGGAAGGGCCTATACAATGAGCAGTTCTTC
>TRBV4-1|.|TRBJ2-6|TRBD1
CASSQRQGYSGANVLTF
TGCGCCAGCAGCCAACGACAGGGCTACTCTGGGGCCAACGTCCTGACTTTC
>TRBV28|once|TRBJ1-2|.
CASSLKLSQGGGYTF
TGTGCCAGCAGTTTAAAGCTTTCACAGGGTGGGGGCTACACCTTC
>TRBV10-2|.|TRBJ1-5|.
CASSESWGGNQPQHF
TGCGCCAGCAGTGAGTCTTGGGGAGGTAATCAGCCCCAGCATTTT
>TRBV7-9|.|TRBJ1-1|.
CASSLGKGFFSAFF
TGTGCCAGCAGCTTAGGGAAAGGGTTCTTTTCAGCTTTCTTT
>TRBV7-6|.|TRBJ2-1|TRBD1
CASSKETGTVSYNEQFF
TGTGCCAGCAGCAAAGAAACCGGGACAGTCTCCTACAATGAGCAGTTCTTC
>TRBV18|.|TRBJ2-2|.
CASSFERQAITGELFF
TGTGCCAGCTCATTTGAGCGACAGGCCATCACCGGGGAGCTGTTTTTT